This T cell receptor (beta chain) was obtained from a study of cytomegalovirus exposure and HLA in healthy donors. About this clone itself: The germline gene is not matched at one end of the junction; a read error may be the cause.

The PCR used 60 Vbeta and 13 Jbeta primers. TCRdb keeps only in-frame clones here, not all; method: immunoSEQ multiplex PCR. This repertoire shows some 150,000 clones, over 70% found once; its top ten account for approximately 1.4%. The specimen sequenced was PBMCs. The source is a woman between 40 and 55 years old in good health and CMV-seronegative.

The CDR3 here is CASSLSLADTGELFF. The CDR3 DNA reads as TGTGCTAGCAGCTTATCTCTAGCCGACACCGGGGAGCTGTTTTTT. The chain is built from TRBV7-7 and TRBJ2-2, with D perhaps TRBD2 (5 bases). Germline CDR1 is SSHAT and CDR2 is FNYEAQ (reference sequence). This CDR3 is built from 15 residues.